A single sample is the source of the 7 T cell receptor beta chains below, sequenced in a study of T-cell memory formation after mild COVID-19. From the 5' RACE reads, TCRdb called clonotypes with MiXCR, one entry per CDR3 protein. The sample yields more than 120,000 distinct CDR3 sequences, about 5.7% seen once. Input material: PBMCs or a T cell subset sorted from them (not recorded which). The receptors originated from an adult woman who had mild COVID-19 (a few samples of this study predate the infection). Cell type and time point are not known.

In this sample, this clonotype turned up many times. This sequence joins TRBV5-6 and TRBJ1-2; D unresolved. V dropped 0 bases and J dropped 1 base, with 4 bases sitting between them. Germline V gene sequence: CDR1 SGHDT, CDR2 YYEEEE. The length of the CDR3 is 13 residues. CDR3 sequence (DNA): TGTGCCAGCAGCTTGGGACATAACTATGGCTACACCTTC. This encodes CASSLGHNYGYTF.

The table lists this clonotype with many counts. J is TRBJ2-5 and V is TRBV11-2; D possibly matches TRBD1 or TRBD2 (6 bases each). The V gene lost 4 bases and the J gene lost 2 bases, with 11 bases spanning the gap. The germline gives CDR1 SGHAT, CDR2 FQNNGV. The CDR3 extends over 14 amino acids. As DNA, the CDR3 is TGTGCCAGCAGCTGGGGGGCCAGACAAGAGACCCAGTACTTC. Translating it yields CASSWGARQETQYF.

This chain joins TRBV7-8 and TRBJ2-7; no clear D gene. Between the trimmed V and J ends, which lost 1 base and 7 bases, there was a span of 14 bases. The CDR3 sequence is 14 residues long. In germline, CDR1 is SGHVS, CDR2 FQNEAQ. CDR3 coding DNA: TGTGCCAGCAGCTTAGGGGCAGGATACTCGGAGCAGTACTTC. Translated: CASSLGAGYSEQYF.

This clonotype has at least ten counts. The J gene is TRBJ1-2, the V gene TRBV5-1; D gene uncertain. V lost 0 bases and J 5 bases, leaving 17 bases between the germline ends. Germline V gene lookup returns CDR1 SGHRS and CDR2 YFSETQ. This CDR3 has 16 amino acids. The CDR3 region is CASSLVAGWSSYGYTF. The CDR3 DNA sequence: TGCGCCAGCAGCTTGGTTGCGGGGTGGTCGTCTTATGGCTACACCTTC.

This clonotype was counted many times. V usage is TRBV5-1 and J usage is TRBJ2-5; D is undetermined. The CDR3 loop spans 14 amino acids. From germline, CDR1 is SGHRS and CDR2 YFSETQ. The V gene lost 0 bases and the J gene lost 0 bases, with 6 bases spanning the gap. In DNA, the CDR3 is TGCGCCAGCAGCTTGGGGGTCAACCAAGAGACCCAGTACTTC. It translates to CASSLGVNQETQYF.

This clonotype was found many times. The chain combines TRBV5-1 with TRBJ2-6; a possible D gene is TRBD1 (6 bases). The length of the CDR3 is 17 residues. Trimming left V 2 bases short and J 0 bases short, with 12 bases between. Germline loops: CDR1 SGHRS, CDR2 YFSETQ. In nucleotides, the CDR3 is TGCGCCAGCAGCTTATCCGGGACAACCTCTGGGGCCAACGTCCTGACTTTC. It encodes CASSLSGTTSGANVLTF.

This clonotype has ten or more counts. V usage is TRBV28 and J usage is TRBJ2-7; 8 bases agree with TRBD1. The CDR3 has 15 amino acids. Germline loops: CDR1 MDHEN, CDR2 SYDVKM. Trimming removed 5 bases from V and 0 bases from J; junction bases left unmatched: 6. The CDR3 reads CASSLTGGVSYEQYF. The CDR3 region has the DNA TGTGCCAGCAGTCTTACAGGGGGAGTCTCCTACGAGCAGTACTTC.